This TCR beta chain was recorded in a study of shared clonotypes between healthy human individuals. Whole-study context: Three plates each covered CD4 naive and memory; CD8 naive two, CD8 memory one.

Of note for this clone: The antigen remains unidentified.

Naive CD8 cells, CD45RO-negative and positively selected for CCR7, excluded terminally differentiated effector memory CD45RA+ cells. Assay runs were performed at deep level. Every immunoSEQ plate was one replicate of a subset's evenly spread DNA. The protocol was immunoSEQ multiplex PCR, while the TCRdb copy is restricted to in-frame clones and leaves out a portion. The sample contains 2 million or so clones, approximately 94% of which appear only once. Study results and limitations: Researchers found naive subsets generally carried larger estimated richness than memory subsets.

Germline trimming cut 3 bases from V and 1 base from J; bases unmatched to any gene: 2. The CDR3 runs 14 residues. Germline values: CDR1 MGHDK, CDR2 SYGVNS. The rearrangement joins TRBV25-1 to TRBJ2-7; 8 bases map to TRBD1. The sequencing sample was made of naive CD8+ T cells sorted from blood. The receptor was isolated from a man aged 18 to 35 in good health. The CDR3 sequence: CASSDRGPSYEQYF. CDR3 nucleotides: TGTGCCAGCAGTGACAGGGGGCCATCCTACGAGCAGTACTTC.